The clone carrying this T cell receptor (beta chain) was seen a handful of times. The antigen is not known. This sample is drawn from a study of spatial heterogeneity in lung cancer. Study-level findings and limits: Ubiquitous and regional nonsynonymous mutation counts were tracked by ubiquitous and regional expanded TCR counts, respectively. Mutation tallies in tumors tracked expanded intratumoral alpha and beta TCR counts.

MiXCR, run by TCRdb on the 5' RACE reads, gives a single entry per CDR3 protein. The sample has 20,000 to 25,000 distinct CDR3 sequences, roughly 8.6% seen once. Time point denoted: sample taken at primary tumor resection. Samples came from 65 to 75 TRACERx patients with untreated early-stage lung cancer. In each case, whole RNA from tumor, nontumor lung or frozen PBMC was sequenced unsorted. This CDR3 is 13 amino acids long. V gave up 0 bases and J gave up 3 bases, with 7 bases separating them. Germline V gene sequence: CDR1 SGHRS, CDR2 YFSETQ. Sample: lung tumor tissue, taken at surgery. This sequence joins TRBV5-1 and TRBJ2-7, with a weak D call TRBD2 (5 bases). The clonotype was recovered from a male donor with early-stage non-small cell lung cancer. This CDR3 reads CASSLGEYYEQYF. In nucleotides, the CDR3 is TGCGCCAGCAGCTTGGGGGAGTACTACGAGCAGTACTTC.